The clone carrying this T cell receptor (beta chain) was found many times. The antigen is undetermined. Per the germline V gene, CDR1 is DFQATT and CDR2 is SNEGSKA (reference sequence). Trimming at V came to 0 bases and at J to 3 bases, leaving 4 bases not matched to a gene. This CDR3 spans 16 amino acids. The data were obtained in a study of T-cell reconstitution after alpha-beta-depleted transplantation in children. Study findings and constraints: Several hundred expanded graft clones reportedly supplied alpha-beta T cells about two months after transplant. Fresh T-cell production supplied most of the T-cell counts and diversity seen one year after transplant. Surviving recipient T cells and thymic progenitors accounted for the high day-60 TCRbeta diversity observed in some patients.

Unique molecular identifiers tagged the TCRbeta library. TCRdb re-analysed the PCR reads in MiXCR, keeping a single row per CDR3 protein. The table shows approximately 50,000 distinct CDR3 sequences, with 5% to 6.5% occurring only once. The origin of this receptor is a female patient aged 2-10 years who had a stem cell transplant for aplastic anemia, so the T cells may come from the graft donor. V is TRBV20-1 and J is TRBJ2-2, with 10 bases aligning to TRBD2. The sequences come from PBMCs, mostly from graft donor cells, collected 60 days after TCRalphabeta/CD19-depleted stem cell transplant. The CDR3 region is CSARDSTSGDTGELFF. The CDR3, as DNA: TGCAGTGCTAGAGATTCAACTAGCGGGGACACCGGGGAGCTGTTTTTT.